Presented here are 24 T cell receptor beta chains from one specimen sequenced in a study of cytomegalovirus exposure and HLA in healthy donors. Both 60 Vbeta primers and 13 Jbeta primers went into the PCR. Repertoires were generated with immunoSEQ multiplex PCR, while TCRdb's copy carries only in-frame clones and drops some. In the table there are about 210,000 clones, around 80% of which are singletons. The sequenced sample consisted of PBMCs. The receptor source for this set is a man aged 35-49 years in good health and CMV-seropositive.

The gene calls are TRBV5-4 and TRBJ2-1, with 7 bases identical to TRBD2. The CDR3 extends over 15 amino acids. Germline CDR1 reads SGHNT; CDR2 reads YYREEE (reference sequence). V shed 6 bases and J 0 bases; nucleotides not matched to a gene: 6. CDR3 nucleotides: TGTGCCAGCATGGCGGGGAGGGCCTCCTACAATGAGCAGTTCTTC. It is translated as CASMAGRASYNEQFF.

This chain uses TRBV28 with TRBJ2-3; D gene unclear. The V end was cut by 4 bases, the J end by 1 base, with 12 bases between. In germline, CDR1 is MDHEN, CDR2 SYDVKM. The CDR3 sequence is 15 residues long. The CDR3: CASSWAGSGTDTQYF. CDR3 bases: TGTGCCAGCAGTTGGGCCGGCTCTGGCACAGATACGCAGTATTTT.

The chain is built from TRBV25-1 and TRBJ2-5; 8 nucleotides align to TRBD2. J gave up 7 bases and V 4 bases, and 11 bases lay outside the gene matches. From germline, CDR1 is MGHDK and CDR2 SYGVNS. The CDR3 runs 15 residues. CDR3 in DNA: TGTGCCAGCAGTGCCGGGACCACCGGGGGGGGGACCCAGTACTTC. Encoded protein: CASSAGTTGGGTQYF.

The J gene is TRBJ2-5, the V gene TRBV5-1; weak D call: TRBD1 (7 bases). V lost 4 bases and J lost 3, with 13 bases in between. This CDR3 is built from 14 residues. In germline, CDR1 is SGHRS, CDR2 YFSETQ. The CDR3 region is CASSLLRGEETQYF. Here the CDR3 DNA reads TGCGCCAGCAGCCTCCTCAGGGGGGAAGAGACCCAGTACTTC.

This chain joins TRBV4-1 and TRBJ1-1, with D maybe TRBD1 (6 bases). The CDR3 spans 17 residues. Between the trimmed V and J ends, which lost 1 base and 0 bases, there was a span of 15 bases. Germline V gene data show CDR1 as MGHRA and CDR2 as YSYEKL. This chain's CDR3 is CASSQVGQGRMNTEAFF. CDR3 sequence (DNA): TGCGCCAGCAGCCAAGTGGGCCAGGGGCGGATGAACACTGAAGCTTTCTTT.

The V call is TRBV29-1, the J call TRBJ2-1, with 7 positions matching TRBD2. V lost 7 bases, J lost 4 bases, and 10 bases stayed unmatched. This CDR3 is 14 amino acids long. Germline V gene sequence: CDR1 SQVTM, CDR2 ANQGSEA. CDR3 sequence: CSAAGDGSYNEQFF. The CDR3 nucleotides read TGCAGCGCTGCGGGAGACGGATCGTACAATGAGCAGTTCTTC.

This chain uses TRBV5-5 with TRBJ1-2; possible D gene TRBD1, 6 bases. V lost 0 bases, J lost 7 bases, and 13 bases lay in between. CDR3 length: 14 residues. Germline CDR1 is SGHKS and CDR2 is YYEKEE (reference sequence). Written as DNA, the CDR3 is TGTGCCAGCAGCTTGGGACAGGATTGGTTTGGCTACACCTTC. Translating it yields CASSLGQDWFGYTF.

V is TRBV5-1 and J is TRBJ2-1; the match to TRBD2 covers 7 bases. CDR3 length: 13 residues. V shed 7 bases and J 6 bases; nucleotides not matched to a gene: 7. The germline V gene encodes CDR1 SGHRS and CDR2 YFSETQ. The CDR3: CASGPGGFNEQFF. CDR3 bases: TGCGCCAGCGGACCCGGGGGGTTCAATGAGCAGTTCTTC.

The chain couples TRBV19 to TRBJ2-3; 8 bases agree with TRBD2. This CDR3 region has 15 residues. The trim removed 4 bases at V and 4 bases at J, leaving 7 bases unmatched. The germline V gene has CDR1 LNHDA and CDR2 SQIVND (reference sequence). The CDR3 region has the DNA TGTGCCAGTAGTACCCATAGCGGGATCCCAGATACGCAGTATTTT. This codes for CASSTHSGIPDTQYF.

The rearrangement links TRBV7-9 to TRBJ1-5; weak D call: TRBD1 (5 bases). The germline V and J ends were trimmed by 1 base and 10 bases, with 14 bases remaining between them. CDR3 length: 14 residues. Germline CDR1 reads SEHNR; CDR2 reads FQNEAQ (reference sequence). The CDR3 region is CASSLDGGISPQHF. The CDR3 region has the DNA TGTGCCAGCAGCTTAGACGGGGGGATAAGCCCCCAGCATTTT.

This rearrangement joins TRBV7-9 to TRBJ2-7; TRBD1 aligns across 7 bases. V lost 1 base, J lost 0 bases, and 6 bases stayed unmatched. Per the germline V gene, CDR1 is SEHNR and CDR2 is FQNEAQ (reference sequence). This CDR3 has 16 amino acids. CDR3 amino acids: CASSLGRQGPSYEQYF. The DNA of the CDR3 is TGTGCCAGCAGCTTAGGAAGACAGGGCCCCTCCTACGAGCAGTACTTC. The full variable domain, rest sourced from reference TRBV7-9 and TRBJ2-7, is DTGVSQNPRHKITKRGQNVTFRCDPISEHNRLYWYRQTLGQGPEFLTYFQNEAQLEKSRLLSDRFSAERPKGSFSTLEIQRTEQGDSAMYLCASSLGRQGPSYEQYFGPGTRLTVT.

In its sample, this clone was seen once. The chain uses TRBV5-6 and TRBJ1-2; D perhaps matches TRBD1 (6 bases). This CDR3 contains 18 residues. Germline CDR1 reads SGHDT; CDR2 reads YYEEEE. V was cut by 5 bases and J by 3 bases, with 26 bases left in between. The CDR3, as DNA: TGTGCCAGCAGGGTGAGGGGACGGGACACGTTTCGGGACTATGGCTACACCTTC. This encodes CASRVRGRDTFRDYGYTF.

DNA of the CDR3: TGTGCCAGTAGTACAGTGACAGGCTCCTACGAGCAGTACTTC. Its protein is CASSTVTGSYEQYF. The chain has TRBV19 and TRBJ2-7; TRBD1 is a possible D gene (6 bases). Trimming took off 4 bases at V and 0 bases at J, with 10 bases between the two ends. CDR3 size: 14 residues. CDR1 is LNHDA, CDR2 SQIVND, per germline (reference sequence). The full variable domain, its missing parts supplied by reference TRBV19 and TRBJ2-7, is DGGITQSPKYLFRKEGQNVTLSCEQNLNHDAMYWYRQDPGQGLRLIYYSQIVNDFQKGDIAEGYSVSREKKESFPLTVTSAQKNPTAFYLCASSTVTGSYEQYFGPGTRLTVT.

The chain carries TRBV30 and TRBJ1-1; 12 bases match TRBD1. The CDR3 sequence is 17 residues long. The J segment lost 5 bases and the V segment lost 2 bases, leaving 12 bases of the junction unmatched. The V gene's germline CDR1 is GTSNPN and CDR2 SVGIG (reference sequence). Here the CDR3 reads CAWSIPGQGARGTEAFF. CDR3 DNA sequence: TGTGCCTGGAGTATACCGGGACAGGGGGCGCGAGGGACTGAAGCTTTCTTT.

The V call is TRBV5-1, the J call TRBJ2-7; tentative D call: TRBD2 (5 bases). The CDR3 is 16 amino acids. Trimming left V 4 bases short and J 3 bases short, with 20 bases between. Looked up from germline, CDR1 is SGHRS and CDR2 is YFSETQ. CDR3 nucleotides: TGCGCCAGCAGCCCCGCGTCATCGGGATTTATCTACGAGCAGTACTTC. Its translation: CASSPASSGFIYEQYF.

CDR3 DNA: TGTGCCAGCAGCTTAGCGCTAGACTATGGCTACACCTTC. Its protein product is CASSLALDYGYTF. The chain employs TRBV7-2 and TRBJ1-2; D gene unclear. Germline CDR1 reads SGHTA; CDR2 reads FQGNSA. CDR3 length equals 13 residues. V was clipped by 0 bases and J by 3 bases, with 5 bases between them.

The V gene is TRBV11-3, the J gene TRBJ1-1, with unresolved D. The CDR3 is made up of 14 amino acids. V lost 3 bases and J lost 0, with 8 bases in between. Germline V gene data show CDR1 as SGHNT and CDR2 as YENEEA. In nucleotides, the CDR3 is TGTGCCAGCAGCTTGGGAGGTATGAACACTGAAGCTTTCTTT. Protein: CASSLGGMNTEAFF.

The chain has TRBV14 and TRBJ1-4, with 9 bases identical to TRBD1. Germline-derived CDR1 and CDR2 are SGHDN and FVKESK. After removal of 4 bases from V and 4 bases from J, the junction contained 7 bases not matched to a gene. The CDR3 length is 16 residues. The DNA of the CDR3 is TGTGCCAGCAGCCCGTTGGACAGGGGAATTAATGAAAAACTGTTTTTT. It translates to CASSPLDRGINEKLFF. Full variable domain (missing parts from reference TRBV14 and TRBJ1-4): EAGVTQFPSHSVIEKGQTVTLRCDPISGHDNLYWYRRVMGKEIKFLLHFVKESKQDESGMPNNRFLAERTGGTYSTLKVQPAELEDSGVYFCASSPLDRGINEKLFFGSGTQLSVL.

The genes are TRBV19 and TRBJ1-5, with D maybe TRBD1 (5 bases). Germline V gives CDR1 LNHDA, CDR2 SQIVND (reference sequence). V was shortened by 3 bases and J by 4 bases, with 13 bases between the two germline ends. The CDR3 loop spans 15 amino acids. The CDR3 DNA sequence: TGTGCCAGTAGTATCCCCGGTAGGGGTAATCAGCCCCAGCATTTT. Amino acid sequence: CASSIPGRGNQPQHF.

The V and J genes are TRBV6-5 and TRBJ1-5; D unresolved. Germline V gene sequence: CDR1 MNHEY, CDR2 SVGAGI. The CDR3 is 14 amino acids. Trimming took 5 bases from V and 3 from J, leaving 11 bases between them. This CDR3 reads CASSAHSDNQPQHF. CDR3 DNA sequence: TGTGCCAGCAGTGCCCACAGTGACAATCAGCCCCAGCATTTT.

The chain recombines TRBV13 with TRBJ2-7; D possibly corresponds to TRBD1 (6 bases). Germline V gene sequence: CDR1 PRHDT, CDR2 FYEKMQ (reference sequence). The CDR3 loop spans 14 amino acids. The V end was cut by 6 bases, the J end by 9 bases, with 21 bases between. CDR3 nucleotide sequence: TGTGCCAGCAGTCACACATACAGGGTTGAGGGGCAGTACTTC. Translation gives CASSHTYRVEGQYF.

This chain links TRBV7-8 with TRBJ2-7, with D perhaps matching TRBD1 (5 bases). The CDR3 loop spans 13 amino acids. V gave up 0 bases and J gave up 3 bases, with 6 bases separating them. Per the germline V gene, CDR1 is SGHVS and CDR2 is FQNEAQ. As DNA, the CDR3 is TGTGCCAGCAGCTTAGCGGGGCGCTACGAGCAGTACTTC. Protein product: CASSLAGRYEQYF. The whole variable domain, remainder taken from reference TRBV7-8 and TRBJ2-7, is GAGVSQSPRYKVAKRGQDVALRCDPISGHVSLFWYQQALGQGPEFLTYFQNEAQLDKSGLPSDRFFAERPEGSVSTLKIQRTQQEDSAVYLCASSLAGRYEQYFGPGTRLTVT.

This chain uses TRBV2 with TRBJ2-7; D unclear. The germline V gene has CDR1 SNHLY and CDR2 FYNNEI. Trimming removed 2 bases at V and 0 bases at J, with 5 bases between. The CDR3 is 13 residues long. CDR3 nucleotides: TGTGCCAGCAGTGAACAGAACTCCTACGAGCAGTACTTC. It codes for CASSEQNSYEQYF.

V is TRBV5-6 and J is TRBJ1-1; a possible D gene is TRBD1 (6 bases). Trimming took off 5 bases at V and 8 bases at J, with 16 bases between the two ends. The CDR3 is 13 residues long. Germline values: CDR1 SGHDT, CDR2 YYEEEE. This CDR3 reads CASSPERGGEAFF. DNA of the CDR3: TGTGCCAGCAGTCCCGAGAGGGGGGGAGAAGCTTTCTTT.